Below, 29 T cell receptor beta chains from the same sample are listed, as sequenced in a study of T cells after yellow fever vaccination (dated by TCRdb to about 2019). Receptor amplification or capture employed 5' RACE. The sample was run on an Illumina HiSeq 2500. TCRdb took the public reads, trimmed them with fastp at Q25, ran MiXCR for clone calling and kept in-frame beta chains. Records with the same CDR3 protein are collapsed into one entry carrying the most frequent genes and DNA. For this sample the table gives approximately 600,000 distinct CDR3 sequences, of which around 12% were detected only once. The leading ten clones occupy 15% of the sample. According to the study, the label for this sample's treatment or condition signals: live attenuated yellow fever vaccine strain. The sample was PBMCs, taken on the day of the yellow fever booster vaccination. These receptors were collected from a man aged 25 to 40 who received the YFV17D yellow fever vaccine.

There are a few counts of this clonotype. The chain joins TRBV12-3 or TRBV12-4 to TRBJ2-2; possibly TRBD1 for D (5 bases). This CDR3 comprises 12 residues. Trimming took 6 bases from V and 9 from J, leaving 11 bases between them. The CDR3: CASRQGLRELFF. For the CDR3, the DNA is TGTGCCAGCAGGCAGGGATTAAGGGAGCTGTTTTTT.

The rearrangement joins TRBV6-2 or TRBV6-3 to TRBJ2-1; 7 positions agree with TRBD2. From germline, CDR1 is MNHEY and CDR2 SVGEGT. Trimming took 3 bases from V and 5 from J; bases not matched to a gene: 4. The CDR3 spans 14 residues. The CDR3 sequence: CASSYRTSNNEQFF. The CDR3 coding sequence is TGTGCCAGCAGTTATAGGACTAGTAACAATGAGCAGTTCTTC.

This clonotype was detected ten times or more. CDR3 residues: CASSLGGRADTQYF. The CDR3 DNA sequence: TGTGCCAGCAGCTTAGGGGGTCGGGCAGATACGCAGTATTTT. The V and J genes are TRBV7-2 and TRBJ2-3; D is ambiguous. Germline lookup yields CDR1 SGHTA and CDR2 FQGNSA. V was pared by 1 base and J by 4 bases, with 9 bases between. The CDR3 is 14 residues long.

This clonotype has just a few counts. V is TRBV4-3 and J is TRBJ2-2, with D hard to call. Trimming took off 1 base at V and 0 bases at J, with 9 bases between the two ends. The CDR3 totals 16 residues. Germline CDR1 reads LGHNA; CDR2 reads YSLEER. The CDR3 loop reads CASSQVYQANTGELFF. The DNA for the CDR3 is TGCGCCAGCAGCCAAGTTTATCAGGCGAACACCGGGGAGCTGTTTTTT.

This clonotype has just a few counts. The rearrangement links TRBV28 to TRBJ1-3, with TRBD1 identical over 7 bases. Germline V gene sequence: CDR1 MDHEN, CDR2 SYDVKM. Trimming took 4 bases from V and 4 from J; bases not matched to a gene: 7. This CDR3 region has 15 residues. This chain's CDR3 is CASSSTGESGNTIYF. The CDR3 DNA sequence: TGTGCCAGCAGTTCTACAGGGGAGTCAGGAAACACCATATATTTT.

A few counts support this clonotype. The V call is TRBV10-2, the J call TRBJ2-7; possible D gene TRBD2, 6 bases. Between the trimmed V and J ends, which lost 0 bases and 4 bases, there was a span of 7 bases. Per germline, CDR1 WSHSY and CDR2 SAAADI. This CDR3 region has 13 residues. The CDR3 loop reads CASSESSGYEQYF. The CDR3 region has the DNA TGCGCCAGCAGTGAGTCGAGCGGGTACGAGCAGTACTTC.

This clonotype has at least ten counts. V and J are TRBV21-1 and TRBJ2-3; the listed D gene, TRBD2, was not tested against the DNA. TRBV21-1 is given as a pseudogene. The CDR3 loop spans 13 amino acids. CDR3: CASNIADTDTQYF. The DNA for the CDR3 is TGTGCCAGCAATATAGCGGACACAGATACGCAGTATTTT.

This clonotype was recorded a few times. CDR3 bases: TGCGCCAGCAGCCCCGACACCGATCAAGAGACCCAGTACTTC. This codes for CASSPDTDQETQYF. The chain uses TRBV5-1 and TRBJ2-5; D gene uncertain. Germline CDR1 is SGHRS and CDR2 is YFSETQ. CDR3 length equals 14 residues. Trimming took off 4 bases at V and 2 bases at J, with 12 bases between the two ends.

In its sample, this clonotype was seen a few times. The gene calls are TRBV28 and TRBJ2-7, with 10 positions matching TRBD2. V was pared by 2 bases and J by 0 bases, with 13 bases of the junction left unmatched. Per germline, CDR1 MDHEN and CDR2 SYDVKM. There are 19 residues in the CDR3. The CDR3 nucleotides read TGTGCCAGCAGTTTAGTTGTCGGGCTAGCGGGAGCTCCCTCCTACGAGCAGTACTTC. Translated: CASSLVVGLAGAPSYEQYF.

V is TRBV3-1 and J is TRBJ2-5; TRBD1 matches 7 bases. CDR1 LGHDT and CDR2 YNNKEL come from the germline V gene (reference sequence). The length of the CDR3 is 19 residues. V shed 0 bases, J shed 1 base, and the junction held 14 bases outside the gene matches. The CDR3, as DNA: TGTGCCAGCAGCCAAGACTCGGGACAGACTTTCCGTGGCCAAGAGACCCAGTACTTC. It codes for CASSQDSGQTFRGQETQYF.

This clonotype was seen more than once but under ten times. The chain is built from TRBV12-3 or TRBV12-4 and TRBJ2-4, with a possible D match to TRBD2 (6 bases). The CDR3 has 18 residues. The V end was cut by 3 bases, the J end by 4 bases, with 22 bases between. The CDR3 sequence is CASSFWVGDGGPKNIQYF. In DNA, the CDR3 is TGTGCCAGCAGTTTCTGGGTTGGGGATGGAGGGCCTAAAAACATTCAGTACTTC.

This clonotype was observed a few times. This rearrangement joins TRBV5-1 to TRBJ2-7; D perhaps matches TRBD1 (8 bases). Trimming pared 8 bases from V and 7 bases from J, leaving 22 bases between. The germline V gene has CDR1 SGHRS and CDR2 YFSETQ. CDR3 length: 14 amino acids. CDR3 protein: CASTRTGTKGEQYF. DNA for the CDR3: TGCGCCAGTACTCGGACAGGGACTAAGGGGGAGCAGTACTTC.

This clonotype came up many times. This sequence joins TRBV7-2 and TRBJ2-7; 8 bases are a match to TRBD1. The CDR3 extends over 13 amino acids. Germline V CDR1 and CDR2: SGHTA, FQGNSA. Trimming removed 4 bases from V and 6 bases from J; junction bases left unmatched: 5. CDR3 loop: CASSSDRVAEQYF. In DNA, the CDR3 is TGTGCCAGCAGCTCGGACAGGGTGGCCGAGCAGTACTTC.

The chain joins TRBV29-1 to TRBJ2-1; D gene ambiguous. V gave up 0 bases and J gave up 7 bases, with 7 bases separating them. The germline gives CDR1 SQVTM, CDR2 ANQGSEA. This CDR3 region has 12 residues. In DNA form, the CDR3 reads TGCAGCGTTGAAGACCCCGTTAATGAGCAGTTCTTC. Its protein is CSVEDPVNEQFF.

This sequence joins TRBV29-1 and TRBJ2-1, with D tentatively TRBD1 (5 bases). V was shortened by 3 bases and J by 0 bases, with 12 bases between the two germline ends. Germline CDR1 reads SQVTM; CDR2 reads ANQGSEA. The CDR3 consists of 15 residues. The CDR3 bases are TGCAGCGTTGACGGACACCAGAGCTCCTACAATGAGCAGTTCTTC. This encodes CSVDGHQSSYNEQFF.

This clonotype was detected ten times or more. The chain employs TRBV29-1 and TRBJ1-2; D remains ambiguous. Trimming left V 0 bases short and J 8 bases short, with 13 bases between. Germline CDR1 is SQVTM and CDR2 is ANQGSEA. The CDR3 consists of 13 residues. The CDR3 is CSVEDRQAWGYTF. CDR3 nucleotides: TGCAGCGTTGAAGATCGCCAGGCGTGGGGCTACACCTTC.

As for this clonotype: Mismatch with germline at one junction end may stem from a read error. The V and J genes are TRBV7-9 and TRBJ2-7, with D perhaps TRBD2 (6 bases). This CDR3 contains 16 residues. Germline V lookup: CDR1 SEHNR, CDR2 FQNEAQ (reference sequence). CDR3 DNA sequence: TGTGCCAGCAGCTCCCCCACCGGGGGTAGCGGCTACGAGCCGTACTTC. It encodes CASSSPTGGSGYEPYF.

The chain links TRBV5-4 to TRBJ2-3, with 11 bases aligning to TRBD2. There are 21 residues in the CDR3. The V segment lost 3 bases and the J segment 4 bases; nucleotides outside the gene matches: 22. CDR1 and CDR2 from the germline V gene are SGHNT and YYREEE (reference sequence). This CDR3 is CASSWSTLLAGEGGDPDTQYF. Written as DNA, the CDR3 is TGTGCCAGCAGCTGGTCGACTTTACTAGCGGGAGAAGGGGGCGACCCAGATACGCAGTATTTT.

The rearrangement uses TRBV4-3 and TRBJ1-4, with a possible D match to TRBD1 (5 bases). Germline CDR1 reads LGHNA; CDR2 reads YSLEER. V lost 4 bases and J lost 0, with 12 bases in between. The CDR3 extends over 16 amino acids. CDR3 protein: CASSPTWDATNEKLFF. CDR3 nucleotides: TGCGCCAGCAGCCCCACGTGGGACGCAACTAATGAAAAACTGTTTTTT.

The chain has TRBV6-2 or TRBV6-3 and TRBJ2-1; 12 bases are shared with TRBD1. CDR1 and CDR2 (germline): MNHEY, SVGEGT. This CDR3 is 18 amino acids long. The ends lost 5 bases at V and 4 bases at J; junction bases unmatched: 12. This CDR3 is CASSGDRGQGRLYNEQFF. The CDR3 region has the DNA TGTGCCAGCAGTGGGGACAGGGGGCAAGGGCGGCTTTACAATGAGCAGTTCTTC.

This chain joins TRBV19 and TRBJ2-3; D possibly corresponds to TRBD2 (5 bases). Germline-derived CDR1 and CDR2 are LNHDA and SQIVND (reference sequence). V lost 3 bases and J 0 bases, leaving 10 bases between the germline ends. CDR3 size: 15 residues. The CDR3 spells CASSIRRTSTDTQYF. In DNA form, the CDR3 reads TGTGCCAGTAGTATTAGACGGACTAGCACAGATACGCAGTATTTT.

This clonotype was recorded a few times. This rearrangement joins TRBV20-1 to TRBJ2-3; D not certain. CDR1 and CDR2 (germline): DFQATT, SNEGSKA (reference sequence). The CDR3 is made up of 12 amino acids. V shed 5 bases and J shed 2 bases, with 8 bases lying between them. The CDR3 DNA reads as TGCAGTGCTCAACAGATCACAGATACGCAGTATTTT. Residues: CSAQQITDTQYF.

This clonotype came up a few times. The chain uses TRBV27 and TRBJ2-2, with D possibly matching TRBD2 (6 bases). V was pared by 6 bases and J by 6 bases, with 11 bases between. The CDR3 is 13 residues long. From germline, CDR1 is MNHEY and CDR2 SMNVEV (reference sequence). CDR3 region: CASRLLASGELFF. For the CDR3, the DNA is TGTGCCAGCAGGTTACTAGCATCCGGGGAGCTGTTTTTT.

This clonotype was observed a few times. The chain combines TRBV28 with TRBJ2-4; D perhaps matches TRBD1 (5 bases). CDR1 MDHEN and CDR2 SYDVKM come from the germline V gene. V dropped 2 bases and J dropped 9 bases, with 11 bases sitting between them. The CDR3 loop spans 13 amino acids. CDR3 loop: CASSLEDKSIQYF. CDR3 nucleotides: TGTGCCAGCAGTTTAGAGGACAAGAGCATTCAGTACTTC.

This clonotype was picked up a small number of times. The CDR3 sequence: CASSLGAADRSETQYF. The DNA for the CDR3 is TGTGCCAGCAGCTTGGGTGCCGCTGACAGGTCAGAGACCCAGTACTTC. The rearrangement joins TRBV5-5 to TRBJ2-5, with D possibly matching TRBD1 (6 bases). V lost 0 bases and J lost 4, with 16 bases in between. The CDR3 runs 16 residues. Germline V lookup: CDR1 SGHKS, CDR2 YYEKEE (reference sequence).

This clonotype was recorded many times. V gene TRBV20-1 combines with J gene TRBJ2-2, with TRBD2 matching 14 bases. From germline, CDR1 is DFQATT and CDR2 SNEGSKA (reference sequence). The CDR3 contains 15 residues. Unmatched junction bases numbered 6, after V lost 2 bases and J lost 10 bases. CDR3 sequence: CSARQGTSGSQELFF. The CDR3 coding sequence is TGCAGTGCTAGACAGGGGACTAGCGGGAGCCAGGAGCTGTTTTTT.

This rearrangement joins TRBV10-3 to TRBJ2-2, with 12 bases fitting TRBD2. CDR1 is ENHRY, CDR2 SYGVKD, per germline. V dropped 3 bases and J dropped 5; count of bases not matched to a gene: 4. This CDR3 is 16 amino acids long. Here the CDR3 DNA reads TGTGCCATCAGTGATCTACTAGCGGGAGGTACCGGGGAGCTGTTTTTT. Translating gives CAISDLLAGGTGELFF.

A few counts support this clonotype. CDR3 residues: CSARTGQGEQYF. In nucleotides, the CDR3 is TGCAGTGCTAGGACGGGACAGGGCGAGCAGTACTTC. This chain connects TRBV20-1 to TRBJ2-7; 9 bases fit TRBD1. V gave up 3 bases and J gave up 6 bases; unmatched junction bases: 3. This CDR3 has 12 amino acids. Germline assignment: CDR1 DFQATT and CDR2 SNEGSKA (reference sequence).

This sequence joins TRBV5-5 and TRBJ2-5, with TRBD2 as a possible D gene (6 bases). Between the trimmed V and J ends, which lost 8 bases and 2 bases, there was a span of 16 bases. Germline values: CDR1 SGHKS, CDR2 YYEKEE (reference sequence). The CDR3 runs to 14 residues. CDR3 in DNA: TGTGCCAGGGGCCCGGGGGTCGGTCAAGAGACCCAGTACTTC. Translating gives CARGPGVGQETQYF.